This TCR beta chain was recorded in a study of neurological immune-mediated disorders. With 4 bases removed from V and 0 bases from J, the gap between germline ends came to 12 bases. CDR3 size: 14 residues. CDR1 SQVTM and CDR2 ANQGSEA come from the germline V gene. This clonotype was detected many times. The cDNA was generated through 5'RACE incorporating 10-nucleotide random UMIs. The output of every sequencing run, over 190 million TCR-beta sequences, came from 15-18 subjects. MiXCR, applied by TCRdb to the 5' RACE reads, yields one record per CDR3 protein. Of 35,000 to 40,000 distinct CDR3 sequences in the sample, about 7% were seen once.

The clonotype comes from a woman aged 40 to 50 in good health. This chain connects TRBV29-1 to TRBJ2-5, with D possibly TRBD2 on 6 matching bases. Sequenced material: PBMCs. CDR3 in DNA: TGCAGCGTTGTGGGGGGAACGTACCAAGAGACCCAGTACTTC. Translated: CSVVGGTYQETQYF.